This T cell receptor (beta chain) was identified during a study of quantifying T cell responses using KT2 cells. Study-wide background: Reverse transcription used primers in the TCR alpha and beta constant regions.

An oligo carrying a UMI was ligated to the cDNA 3' end. First-round PCR used around 4 cycles and beta primers RC1.1 and RC1.2 covering TRBC1 and TRBC2. TCRdb recomputed calls from the UMI-ligation and nested PCR reads with MiXCR, one row per CDR3 protein. The data contain tens of thousands of distinct CDR3 sequences, around a tenth of them singletons. The CDR3 totals 12 residues. CDR1 is SGHTA, CDR2 FQGNSA, per germline. Trimming cost V 4 bases and J 6 bases, with 10 bases left between them. Known numbers of the T cell clone KT2 were added to PBMC. What was sequenced was PBMCs spiked with cells of the T cell clone KT2. This TCR was recovered from a human donor. The J gene is TRBJ2-7, the V gene TRBV7-2, with D maybe TRBD1 (6 bases). The CDR3 nucleotides read TGTGCCAGCAGCTCGGACAGACGCGAGCAGTACTTC. The encoded protein is CASSSDRREQYF. The entire variable domain, with the rest obtained from reference TRBV7-2 and TRBJ2-7, is as follows: GAGVSQSPSNKVTEKGKDVELRCDPISGHTALYWYRQSLGQGLEFLIYFQGNSAPDKSGLPSDRFSAERTGGSVSTLTIQRTQQEDSAVYLCASSSDRREQYFGPGTRLTVT.